The 14 T cell receptor beta chains presented below share a single source sample, sequenced in a study of blood T cell repertoires in COVID-19. Clones were read by immunoSEQ multiplex PCR, and TCRdb kept only the in-frame ones, dropping some. The sample lists just over 250,000 clones; 80% to 95% were seen once. Sequencing was carried out using peripheral blood. The source is a person aged 18 to 35 with COVID-19, enrolled during active disease.

The rearrangement uses TRBV27 and TRBJ1-6; TRBD1 matches 8 bases. V shed 6 bases and J 5 bases; nucleotides not matched to a gene: 3. Germline V gene lookup returns CDR1 MNHEY and CDR2 SMNVEV (reference sequence). The CDR3 spans 14 residues. The DNA for the CDR3 is TGTGCCAGCAGCCTGGGACAGGATAATTCACCCCTCCACTTT. It translates to CASSLGQDNSPLHF.

The CDR3 bases are TGCGCCAGCAGCGTGGGAGAGAGCGAGCAGTACTTC. It codes for CASSVGESEQYF. The rearrangement uses TRBV5-1 and TRBJ2-7; perhaps TRBD2 as D (5 bases). This CDR3 is 12 amino acids long. Germline loops: CDR1 SGHRS, CDR2 YFSETQ. Trimming removed 4 bases at V and 6 bases at J, with 11 bases between.

CDR3 residues: CASSLLAGNEQYF. CDR3 DNA: TGTGCCAGCAGTCTACTAGCGGGAAACGAGCAGTACTTC. The chain links TRBV6-6 to TRBJ2-7, with 10 bases that match TRBD2. V trimming: 5 bases; J trimming: 5 bases; junction bases outside the gene matches: 3. The CDR3 is made up of 13 amino acids. Per germline, CDR1 MNHNY and CDR2 SVGAGI (reference sequence).

This chain uses TRBV3-1 (or the pseudogene TRBV3-2) with TRBJ2-3; TRBD2 is a possible D gene (6 bases). Germline V gives CDR1 LGHDT, CDR2 YNNKEL (reference sequence). Trimming removed 0 bases at V and 0 bases at J, with 7 bases between. CDR3 length: 15 amino acids. CDR3 in DNA: TGTGCCAGCAGCCAAGATGGGACTAGCACAGATACGCAGTATTTT. This translates into CASSQDGTSTDTQYF.

The chain combines TRBV6-6 with TRBJ2-3; TRBD2 matches at 11 bases. CDR3 length equals 14 residues. Germline values: CDR1 MNHNY, CDR2 SVGAGI (reference sequence). The J segment lost 3 bases and the V segment lost 8 bases, leaving 4 bases of the junction unmatched. The CDR3 region has the DNA TGTGCCAGCGGAACTAGCGGGAGTACAGATACGCAGTATTTT. Amino acids: CASGTSGSTDTQYF.

V gene TRBV28 combines with J gene TRBJ2-1, with 8 bases fitting TRBD2. The V gene end was trimmed by 4 bases and the J gene end by 3 bases; junction bases not matched to a gene: 11. CDR3 length: 17 amino acids. Germline V gene lookup returns CDR1 MDHEN and CDR2 SYDVKM. In nucleotides, the CDR3 is TGTGCCAGCAGTTCTTCCGTCGATAGCGGGATCTACAATGAGCAGTTCTTC. It specifies CASSSSVDSGIYNEQFF.

The CDR3 nucleotides read TGTGCCAGCAACCAAAGTCCAGGGGAAGATACGCAGTATTTT. Protein product: CASNQSPGEDTQYF. This rearrangement joins TRBV6-5 to TRBJ2-3; D possibly corresponds to TRBD1 (6 bases). This CDR3 contains 14 residues. V was pared by 7 bases and J by 5 bases, with 16 bases between. Germline V lookup: CDR1 MNHEY, CDR2 SVGAGI.

The chain is built from TRBV7-8 and TRBJ2-7; 9 positions match TRBD1. Germline V CDR1 and CDR2: SGHVS, FQNEAQ. Trimming removed 2 bases from V and 0 bases from J; junction bases left unmatched: 8. This CDR3 has 17 residues. CDR3 in amino acids: CASSLLEWTGDSYEQYF. Written as DNA, the CDR3 is TGTGCCAGCAGCTTATTGGAATGGACAGGGGACTCCTACGAGCAGTACTTC. Together with reference TRBV7-8 and TRBJ2-7, the CDR3 gives the full variable domain: GAGVSQSPRYKVAKRGQDVALRCDPISGHVSLFWYQQALGQGPEFLTYFQNEAQLDKSGLPSDRFFAERPEGSVSTLKIQRTQQEDSAVYLCASSLLEWTGDSYEQYFGPGTRLTVT.

The rearrangement uses TRBV27 and TRBJ2-3, with TRBD2 matching 12 bases. Per the germline V gene, CDR1 is MNHEY and CDR2 is SMNVEV (reference sequence). This CDR3 is 15 amino acids long. The trim removed 4 bases at V and 5 bases at J, leaving 4 bases unmatched. CDR3 sequence reads: CASSSLAGGQDTQYF. Written as DNA, the CDR3 is TGTGCCAGCAGTTCGCTAGCGGGAGGGCAAGATACGCAGTATTTT.

The chain carries TRBV12-3 or TRBV12-4 and TRBJ2-7; 8 positions agree with TRBD2. The CDR3 extends over 12 amino acids. The junction had 3 bases not matched to a gene; V was cut back by 6 bases and J by 5 bases. CDR3 nucleotide sequence: TGTGCCAGCAGGAACGGGAGGGACGAGCAGTACTTC. Translating gives CASRNGRDEQYF.

There are a few counts of this clone. J is TRBJ1-2 and V is TRBV21-1; the listed D gene, TRBD1, was not tested against the DNA. TRBV21-1 has pseudogene status. This CDR3 spans 14 amino acids. The CDR3 DNA is TGTGCCAGCCCGCTGCGGGGACAGGGATATGGCTACACCTTC. It translates to CASPLRGQGYGYTF.

The chain recombines TRBV7-2 with TRBJ2-3; possible D gene TRBD2, 6 bases. CDR1 is SGHTA and CDR2 is FQGNSA in the germline V gene. The CDR3 runs 14 residues. Trimming took 5 bases from V and 2 from J, leaving 11 bases between them. CDR3: CASSKAGYTDTQYF. The CDR3 DNA sequence: TGTGCCAGCAGCAAGGCGGGATACACAGATACGCAGTATTTT.

This sequence joins TRBV11-2 and TRBJ1-6, with D possibly matching TRBD1 (5 bases). The CDR3 sequence is 15 residues long. Germline CDR1 and CDR2: SGHAT and FQNNGV. The V gene lost 5 bases and the J gene lost 8 bases, with 16 bases spanning the gap. CDR3 in amino acids: CASSTHWGDDSPLHF. The CDR3 DNA reads TGTGCCAGCAGCACGCACTGGGGCGATGATTCACCCCTCCACTTT.

This chain joins TRBV7-2 and TRBJ1-4, with 8 bases identical to TRBD1. The CDR3 sequence is 15 residues long. The V gene's germline CDR1 is SGHTA and CDR2 FQGNSA. Trimming removed 5 bases from V and 2 bases from J; junction bases left unmatched: 4. CDR3 sequence (DNA): TGTGCCAGCAGCGACAGGGGACCGACTAATGAAAAACTGTTTTTT. It encodes CASSDRGPTNEKLFF.